This T cell receptor (beta chain) was recovered during a study of PD-1 and CTLA-4 blockade in melanoma. Sequenced by immunoSEQ multiplex PCR; TCRdb stores in-frame clones only, minus some. The data show about 30,000 clones, with about nine tenths seen just once and roughly 6.8% held by the top ten. Germline lookup yields CDR1 LNHDA and CDR2 SQIVND (reference sequence). This CDR3 has 15 residues. Trimming pared 8 bases from V and 0 bases from J, leaving 13 bases between. This clone came up once. The V gene is TRBV19, the J gene TRBJ1-4, with D possibly being TRBD1 (5 bases). This clonotype originated in a human donor with melanoma. Sequencing used CD8+ T cells from peripheral blood, obtained from a patient given anti-PD-1 treatment. CDR3 protein: CASGGPGATNEKLFF. CDR3 sequence (DNA): TGTGCCAGTGGGGGTCCGGGGGCAACTAATGAAAAACTGTTTTTT.